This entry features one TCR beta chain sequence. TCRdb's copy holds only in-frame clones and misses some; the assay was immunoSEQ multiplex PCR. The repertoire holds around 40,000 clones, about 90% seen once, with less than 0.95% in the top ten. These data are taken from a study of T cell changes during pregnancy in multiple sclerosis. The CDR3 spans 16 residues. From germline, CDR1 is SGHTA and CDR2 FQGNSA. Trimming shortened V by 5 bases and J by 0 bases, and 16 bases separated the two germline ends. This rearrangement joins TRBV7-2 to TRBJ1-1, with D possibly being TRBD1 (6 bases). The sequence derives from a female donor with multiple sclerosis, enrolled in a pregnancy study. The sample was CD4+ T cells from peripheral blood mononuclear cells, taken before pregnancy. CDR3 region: CASSRVGGAVNTEAFF. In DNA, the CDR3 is TGTGCCAGCAGCCGTGTAGGGGGGGCCGTGAACACTGAAGCTTTCTTT.